The clone carrying this TCR beta chain was found once. The data originate from a study of blood T cell repertoires in COVID-19. This CDR3 has 15 amino acids. Germline CDR1 SGHAT, CDR2 FQNNGV. The V and J ends lost 6 bases and 9 bases, in that order; junction bases with no gene match: 10. In the authors' methods: From reference gene primer amplification, estimates of nucleated cell counts were derived. The data were produced by immunoSEQ multiplex PCR, yet TCRdb's version contains in-frame clones alone and is incomplete. The V and J calls and clone size are taken from that table; D and trimming were inferred from the DNA. The table lists 200,000 to 300,000 clones, about 88% of them singletons, with approximately 4.3% in the top ten.

What was sequenced was peripheral blood. V usage is TRBV11-2 and J usage is TRBJ2-4; TRBD2 matches 11 bases. This TCR derives from a man aged 55 to 69 who had recovered from COVID-19. The CDR3 spells CASSRLAGTLGIQYF. Here the CDR3 DNA reads TGTGCCAGCAGTAGACTAGCGGGGACCCTAGGCATTCAGTACTTC.